Listed here are 28 T cell receptor beta chains from one sample, sequenced in a study of CD8 T cells in Susac syndrome. Random hexamers served to reverse transcribe about 0.5 to 1 ug RNA. TCRdb processed the immunoSEQ multiplex PCR reads anew with MiXCR; each CDR3 protein has one entry. The table shows about 150,000 distinct CDR3 sequences, with approximately 95% occurring only once. Source material: CD8+ T cells from PBMCs. The receptors here all came from a human donor with Susac syndrome.

The sample holds one count of this clonotype. This chain uses TRBV27 with TRBJ1-1; 8 positions match TRBD1. The CDR3 totals 14 residues. V shed 5 bases and J 4 bases; nucleotides not matched to a gene: 6. Germline-derived CDR1 and CDR2 are MNHEY and SMNVEV (reference sequence). The CDR3 coding sequence is TGTGCCAGCAGTATAACAGGGGGAGGCACTGAAGCTTTCTTT. Translating gives CASSITGGGTEAFF.

This clonotype was recorded once. The CDR3, as DNA: TGTGCCAGCAGCTTAGGACTAGCGGGCCGTTACAATGAGCAGTTCTTC. Amino acids: CASSLGLAGRYNEQFF. V gene TRBV7-9 combines with J gene TRBJ2-1; TRBD2 matches 10 bases. CDR1 is SEHNR, CDR2 FQNEAQ, per germline (reference sequence). V lost 1 base and J lost 4; bases outside the gene matches: 4. CDR3 length: 16 residues. The variable domain in full, completed from reference TRBV7-9 and TRBJ2-1, reads DTGVSQNPRHKITKRGQNVTFRCDPISEHNRLYWYRQTLGQGPEFLTYFQNEAQLEKSRLLSDRFSAERPKGSFSTLEIQRTEQGDSAMYLCASSLGLAGRYNEQFFGPGTRLTVL.

The chain couples TRBV5-6 to TRBJ2-7; TRBD1 matches 7 bases. This CDR3 is 14 amino acids long. Germline CDR1 SGHDT, CDR2 YYEEEE. V dropped 2 bases and J dropped 5; count of bases not matched to a gene: 7. CDR3 in DNA: TGTGCCAGCAGCTTAAGAAGGCAGGGGGACGAGCAGTACTTC. Residues: CASSLRRQGDEQYF.

V is TRBV9 and J is TRBJ2-3, with 8 bases that match TRBD2. This CDR3 comprises 14 residues. J gave up 0 bases and V 4 bases, and 1 base lay outside the gene matches. Looked up from germline, CDR1 is SGDLS and CDR2 is YYNGEE. The CDR3, as DNA: TGTGCCAGCAGCCGGGAGGGTAGCACAGATACGCAGTATTTT. Its translation is CASSREGSTDTQYF.

The chain uses TRBV4-1 and TRBJ1-1, with D unresolved. The CDR3 spans 14 residues. Per germline, CDR1 MGHRA and CDR2 YSYEKL. V lost 3 bases and J lost 1, with 9 bases in between. Written as DNA, the CDR3 is TGCGCCAGCAGCCATGGTTCTCAGAACACTGAAGCTTTCTTT. Translation gives CASSHGSQNTEAFF.

The rearrangement joins TRBV20-1 to TRBJ2-7; TRBD1 matches at 11 bases. In germline, CDR1 is DFQATT, CDR2 SNEGSKA (reference sequence). The V segment lost 2 bases and the J segment 3 bases; nucleotides outside the gene matches: 6. This CDR3 contains 15 residues. DNA of the CDR3: TGCAGTGCTAGAAGTGGACAGGGGGCCTACTACGAGCAGTACTTC. It codes for CSARSGQGAYYEQYF.

The chain carries TRBV6-6 and TRBJ1-2, with D uncertain. Trimming took 5 bases from V and 1 from J, leaving 8 bases between them. Germline lookup yields CDR1 MNHNY and CDR2 SVGAGI (reference sequence). The CDR3 totals 13 residues. Here the CDR3 DNA reads TGTGCCAGCAGTCCCGTTAATAACTATGGCTACACCTTC. Translation gives CASSPVNNYGYTF.

The rearrangement uses TRBV6-5 and TRBJ1-5; D is undetermined. The CDR3 runs 13 residues. V was clipped by 7 bases and J by 4 bases, with 11 bases between them. CDR1 is MNHEY and CDR2 is SVGAGI in the germline V gene. The DNA of the CDR3 is TGTGCCAGCACCTCCTCGGGAAATCAGCCCCAGCATTTT. This encodes CASTSSGNQPQHF.

The V gene is TRBV18, the J gene TRBJ1-2, with 10 bases that match TRBD1. CDR1 KGHSH and CDR2 LQKENI come from the germline V gene. The junction had 8 bases not matched to a gene; V was cut back by 3 bases and J by 4 bases. The CDR3 runs to 16 residues. CDR3 sequence: CASSPDGTGAPYGYTF. Written as DNA, the CDR3 is TGTGCCAGCTCACCTGACGGGACAGGGGCCCCCTATGGCTACACCTTC.

The chain combines TRBV4-1 with TRBJ2-7; no clear D gene. The CDR3 consists of 15 residues. The V end was cut by 1 base, the J end by 6 bases, with 16 bases between. The V gene's germline CDR1 is MGHRA and CDR2 YSYEKL. The CDR3: CASSQVLGTASEQYF. CDR3 nucleotides: TGCGCCAGCAGCCAAGTTCTGGGAACCGCTTCCGAGCAGTACTTC.

The chain carries TRBV7-9 and TRBJ2-3, with D hard to call. Germline V gene sequence: CDR1 SEHNR, CDR2 FQNEAQ (reference sequence). V lost 7 bases and J lost 0, with 8 bases in between. The CDR3 is 13 amino acids. Written as DNA, the CDR3 is TGTGCCAGCAAGGGCGGTAGCACAGATACGCAGTATTTT. Its protein is CASKGGSTDTQYF.

This chain joins TRBV11-2 and TRBJ2-3; no firm D call. From germline, CDR1 is SGHAT and CDR2 FQNNGV. The length of the CDR3 is 12 residues. Trimming shortened V by 5 bases and J by 4 bases, and 7 bases separated the two germline ends. CDR3 coding DNA: TGTGCCAGCAGCCGAGTCCCAGATACGCAGTATTTT. Translated, it gives CASSRVPDTQYF.

This clonotype is a singleton in its sample. The rearrangement joins TRBV5-4 to TRBJ1-1; tentatively, D is TRBD1 (5 bases). Germline assignment: CDR1 SGHNT and CDR2 YYREEE (reference sequence). The CDR3 totals 12 residues. V was shortened by 1 base and J by 10 bases, with 11 bases between the two germline ends. For the CDR3, the DNA is TGTGCCAGCAGCTTGCCGGGGGTGGGAGCTTTCTTT. Amino acids: CASSLPGVGAFF.

The chain combines TRBV9 with TRBJ2-1, with 7 bases identical to TRBD2. This CDR3 has 13 amino acids. Unmatched junction bases numbered 9, after V lost 7 bases and J lost 8 bases. Germline values: CDR1 SGDLS, CDR2 YYNGEE. In DNA, the CDR3 is TGTGCCAGCGCCCGGGAGGACGGAGATGAGCAGTTCTTC. This sequence encodes CASAREDGDEQFF.

The CDR3 spells CATSDFGLPTGELFF. CDR3 nucleotide sequence: TGTGCCACCAGTGATTTCGGATTACCCACCGGGGAGCTGTTTTTT. The V call is TRBV24-1, the J call TRBJ2-2; no definite D call. The CDR3 has 15 amino acids. Per the germline V gene, CDR1 is KGHDR and CDR2 is SFDVKD. V lost 1 base and J 4 bases, leaving 9 bases between the germline ends.

The V gene is TRBV5-6, the J gene TRBJ2-1; D might be TRBD1 (5 bases). Germline CDR1 is SGHDT and CDR2 is YYEEEE. The CDR3 runs 12 residues. V was pared by 4 bases and J by 12 bases, with 14 bases between. As DNA, the CDR3 is TGTGCCAGCAGCCAGGGAACAGGACGGCAGTTCTTC. Translation gives CASSQGTGRQFF. The full variable domain, with the rest looked up from reference TRBV5-6 and TRBJ2-1, is DAGVTQSPTHLIKTRGQQVTLRCSPKSGHDTVSWYQQALGQGPQFIFQYYEEEERQRGNFPDRFSGHQFPNYSSELNVNALLLGDSALYLCASSQGTGRQFFGPGTRLTVL.

The chain couples TRBV7-9 to TRBJ1-5, with TRBD1 matching 7 bases. Germline CDR1 SEHNR, CDR2 FQNEAQ (reference sequence). CDR3 length: 14 amino acids. V was pared by 5 bases and J by 0 bases, with 1 base of the junction left unmatched. Here the CDR3 DNA reads TGTGCCAGCAGCCGGGACAGTAGCAATCAGCCCCAGCATTTT. Protein product: CASSRDSSNQPQHF. The whole variable domain, filled in from reference TRBV7-9 and TRBJ1-5, reads DTGVSQNPRHKITKRGQNVTFRCDPISEHNRLYWYRQTLGQGPEFLTYFQNEAQLEKSRLLSDRFSAERPKGSFSTLEIQRTEQGDSAMYLCASSRDSSNQPQHFGDGTRLSIL.

The chain is built from TRBV29-1 and TRBJ2-7, with D perhaps TRBD1 or TRBD2 (5 bases each). CDR1 and CDR2 from the germline V gene are SQVTM and ANQGSEA. V was clipped by 3 bases and J by 0 bases, with 15 bases between them. The CDR3 length is 15 residues. CDR3 DNA sequence: TGCAGCGTTGAGAGCCAGGGAGAACTCTCCTACGAGCAGTACTTC. It encodes CSVESQGELSYEQYF.

The genes are TRBV20-1 and TRBJ2-1, with TRBD1 matching over 7 bases. This CDR3 spans 15 amino acids. Germline V gene lookup returns CDR1 DFQATT and CDR2 SNEGSKA (reference sequence). The V and J ends lost 1 base and 6 bases, in that order; junction bases with no gene match: 9. CDR3 protein: CSARASGGVGNEQFF. As DNA, the CDR3 is TGCAGTGCTAGAGCTTCAGGGGGAGTAGGCAATGAGCAGTTCTTC.

V and J are TRBV5-6 and TRBJ2-7, with a possible D match to TRBD1 (6 bases). The germline CDR1 and CDR2 sequences are SGHDT and YYEEEE. Deletions cut 4 bases from V and 6 bases from J, with 14 bases between. The length of the CDR3 is 13 residues. The CDR3 here is CASSLGAGVEQYF. CDR3 coding DNA: TGTGCCAGCAGCCTAGGGGCAGGGGTCGAGCAGTACTTC.

The rearrangement uses TRBV10-2 and TRBJ1-1, with D unresolved. The germline gives CDR1 WSHSY, CDR2 SAAADI. V gave up 1 base and J gave up 4 bases, with 7 bases separating them. The CDR3 spans 13 residues. Written as DNA, the CDR3 is TGCGCCAGCAGTGAGTTGGGAGGCACTGAAGCTTTCTTT. This gives the protein CASSELGGTEAFF.

V gene TRBV7-9 combines with J gene TRBJ2-7; no clear D gene. Germline assignment: CDR1 SEHNR and CDR2 FQNEAQ (reference sequence). The ends were cut back, 7 bases at V and 4 bases at J, with 14 bases in the middle. The CDR3 is made up of 13 amino acids. CDR3 residues: CASTPLGVYEQYF. In DNA, the CDR3 is TGTGCCAGCACTCCCCTCGGCGTTTACGAGCAGTACTTC.

The V gene is TRBV27, the J gene TRBJ2-5; D remains ambiguous. This CDR3 is built from 13 residues. The V and J ends lost 3 bases and 10 bases respectively, with 15 bases between them. Germline CDR1 and CDR2: MNHEY and SMNVEV (reference sequence). CDR3 DNA sequence: TGTGCCAGCAGTTTCTCCAGTACGGTGGACCAGTACTTC. It specifies CASSFSSTVDQYF.

Written as DNA, the CDR3 is TGTGCCAGCAGCTTACCCTATGGCTACACCTTC. Translating gives CASSLPYGYTF. This chain uses TRBV7-9 with TRBJ1-2, with D hard to call. V lost 2 bases and J lost 4, with 2 bases in between. The germline V gene encodes CDR1 SEHNR and CDR2 FQNEAQ (reference sequence). This CDR3 has 11 amino acids.

V gene TRBV15 combines with J gene TRBJ2-7; no clear D gene. Germline CDR1 and CDR2: LNHNV and YYDKDF (reference sequence). V was cut by 5 bases and J by 5 bases, with 7 bases left in between. The CDR3 runs to 11 residues. The CDR3: CATSGRDEQYF. The CDR3 coding sequence is TGTGCCACCAGCGGCCGGGACGAGCAGTACTTC.

In its sample, this clonotype was seen a few times. The genes are TRBV18 and TRBJ2-7; D is tentatively TRBD1 or TRBD2 (5 bases each). Trimming shortened V by 4 bases and J by 2 bases, and 15 bases separated the two germline ends. Germline-derived CDR1 and CDR2 are KGHSH and LQKENI. This CDR3 is 15 amino acids long. DNA of the CDR3: TGTGCCAGCTCACTGACCGGGACGGCGACCTACGAGCAGTACTTC. Translated: CASSLTGTATYEQYF.

The rearrangement links TRBV2 to TRBJ2-7; D call uncertain. Germline V gene lookup returns CDR1 SNHLY and CDR2 FYNNEI. The CDR3 is 13 residues long. Trimming shortened V by 3 bases and J by 2 bases, and 8 bases separated the two germline ends. The CDR3 reads CASSDYPPYEQYF. The CDR3 region has the DNA TGTGCCAGCAGTGACTATCCGCCCTACGAGCAGTACTTC.

V gene TRBV12-3 or TRBV12-4 combines with J gene TRBJ2-3; D not resolved. The V gene lost 4 bases and the J gene lost 0 bases, with 11 bases spanning the gap. The CDR3 is 15 residues long. The DNA for the CDR3 is TGTGCCAGCAGTTCCCAGTACTCTAGCACAGATACGCAGTATTTT. This codes for CASSSQYSSTDTQYF.